The next 8 T cell receptor beta chains were all read from a single sample in a study of naive and memory T cell subsets. Ligated cDNA underwent four rounds of PCR with nested alpha and beta constant region primers and SP2. TCRdb used MiXCR to reprocess the 5' RACE reads, holding one entry per CDR3 protein. Among over 50,000 distinct CDR3 sequences listed, 6% to 8% were seen once. A UMI-containing oligonucleotide was joined by 3' ligation to the TCR cDNA template. These receptors all stem from a female donor in good health.

In this sample, this clonotype turned up many times. The chain combines TRBV10-3 with TRBJ1-5; the match to TRBD1 covers 8 bases. Germline CDR1 reads ENHRY; CDR2 reads SYGVKD. J gave up 6 bases and V 4 bases, and 2 bases lay outside the gene matches. This CDR3 is 13 amino acids long. The CDR3 sequence is CAISGQGSQPQHF. CDR3 DNA: TGTGCCATCAGTGGACAGGGGTCTCAGCCCCAGCATTTT.

This clonotype was observed a handful of times. The chain uses TRBV20-1 and TRBJ2-7; 8 nucleotides match TRBD1. The CDR3 is made up of 14 amino acids. Germline CDR1 DFQATT, CDR2 SNEGSKA (reference sequence). Trimming removed 5 bases from V and 0 bases from J; junction bases left unmatched: 6. The CDR3 sequence is CSARRTGSSYEQYF. In DNA form, the CDR3 reads TGCAGTGCTCGAAGGACAGGGAGCTCCTACGAGCAGTACTTC.

This chain uses TRBV5-4 with TRBJ2-2, with 9 bases fitting TRBD1. With 2 bases clipped from V and 5 bases from J, the junction kept 4 bases outside the gene matches. Germline CDR1 SGHNT, CDR2 YYREEE (reference sequence). CDR3 size: 15 residues. The CDR3 nucleotides are TGTGCCAGCAGCTTAGGAGGGACAGGGACCGGGGAGCTGTTTTTT. Encoded protein: CASSLGGTGTGELFF.

The genes are TRBV7-9 and TRBJ2-5; no clear D. The CDR3 contains 14 residues. The V end was cut by 1 base, the J end by 5 bases, with 11 bases between. CDR1 SEHNR and CDR2 FQNEAQ come from the germline V gene (reference sequence). The CDR3, as DNA: TGTGCCAGCAGCTTAGTAATCGTATCGGAGACCCAGTACTTC. Translated: CASSLVIVSETQYF.

V and J are TRBV19 and TRBJ2-1, with TRBD1 matching 7 bases. V was pared by 1 base and J by 6 bases, with 6 bases of the junction left unmatched. Per germline, CDR1 LNHDA and CDR2 SQIVND (reference sequence). The CDR3 covers 15 residues. CDR3 protein: CASSIGAGGFNEQFF. DNA of the CDR3: TGTGCCAGTAGTATAGGGGCAGGGGGATTCAATGAGCAGTTCTTC.

The rearrangement uses TRBV9 and TRBJ1-2, with TRBD1 as a possible D gene (5 bases). This CDR3 is built from 14 residues. Germline values: CDR1 SGDLS, CDR2 YYNGEE. V lost 0 bases and J lost 0, with 6 bases in between. The CDR3 spells CASSVDRSNYGYTF. The CDR3 DNA reads as TGTGCCAGCAGCGTAGACAGGTCTAACTATGGCTACACCTTC. The whole variable domain, filled in from reference TRBV9 and TRBJ1-2, reads DSGVTQTPKHLITATGQRVTLRCSPRSGDLSVYWYQQSLDQGLQFLIQYYNGEERAKGNILERFSAQQFPDLHSELNLSSLELGDSALYFCASSVDRSNYGYTFGSGTRLTVV.

The table lists this clonotype with many counts. The chain has TRBV12-3 or TRBV12-4 and TRBJ1-5; tentative D call: TRBD1 (5 bases). The CDR3 sequence is 13 residues long. Trimming removed 2 bases from V and 9 bases from J, with 11 bases in between. The chain's CDR3 is CASSLLGTMPQHF. Written as DNA, the CDR3 is TGTGCCAGCAGTTTATTAGGGACTATGCCCCAGCATTTT.

This clonotype was observed a handful of times. With a much larger clone just one base away, this may be a read error. V usage is TRBV11-2 and J usage is TRBJ1-2; D call uncertain. Deletions cut 1 base from V and 12 bases from J, with 15 bases between. The CDR3 has 13 amino acids. CDR1 is SGHAT and CDR2 is FQNNGV in the germline V gene. This CDR3 reads CASSLGALEGDTF. In nucleotides, the CDR3 is TGTGCCAGCAGCTTAGGGGCGCTGGAGGGCGACACCTTC.